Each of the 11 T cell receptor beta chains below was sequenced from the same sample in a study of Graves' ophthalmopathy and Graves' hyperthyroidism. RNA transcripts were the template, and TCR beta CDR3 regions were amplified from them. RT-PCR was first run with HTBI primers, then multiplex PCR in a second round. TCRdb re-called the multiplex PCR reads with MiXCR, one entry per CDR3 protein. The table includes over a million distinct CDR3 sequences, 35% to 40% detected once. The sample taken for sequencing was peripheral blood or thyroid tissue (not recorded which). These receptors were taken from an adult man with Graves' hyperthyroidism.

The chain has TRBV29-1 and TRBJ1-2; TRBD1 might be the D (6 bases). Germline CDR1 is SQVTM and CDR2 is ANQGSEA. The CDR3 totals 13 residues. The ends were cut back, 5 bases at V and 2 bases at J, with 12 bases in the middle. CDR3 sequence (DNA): TGCAGCGTTTCGGCAGGGGAGAACTATGGCTACACCTTC. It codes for CSVSAGENYGYTF.

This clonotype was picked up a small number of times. For the CDR3, the DNA is TGCGCCAGCAGCCAATTTTTAATCCAGGGGGCGGTGGGCTACACCTTC. Translation: CASSQFLIQGAVGYTF. The chain combines TRBV4-3 with TRBJ1-2; 8 bases are a match to TRBD1. The V gene end was trimmed by 2 bases and the J gene end by 8 bases; junction bases not matched to a gene: 13. CDR3 length equals 16 residues. Germline V gene sequence: CDR1 LGHNA, CDR2 YSLEER.

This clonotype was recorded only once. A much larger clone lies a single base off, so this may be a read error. The CDR3 DNA sequence: TGTGCCAGCAGCCCGGCGTGGGCCCAGTACACTGAAGCTTTCTTT. This encodes CASSPAWAQYTEAFF. The chain recombines TRBV7-2 with TRBJ1-1; D is uncertain. V dropped 5 bases and J dropped 3 bases, with 16 bases sitting between them. The germline gives CDR1 SGHTA, CDR2 FQGNSA. The CDR3 contains 15 residues.

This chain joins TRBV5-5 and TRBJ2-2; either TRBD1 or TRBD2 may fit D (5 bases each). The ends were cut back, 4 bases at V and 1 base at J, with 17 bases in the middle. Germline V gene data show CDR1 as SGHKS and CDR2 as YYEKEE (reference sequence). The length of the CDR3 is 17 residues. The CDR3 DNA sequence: TGTGCCAGCAGCCCGGAGTTACGGGGCCTGAACACCGGGGAGCTGTTTTTT. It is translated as CASSPELRGLNTGELFF.

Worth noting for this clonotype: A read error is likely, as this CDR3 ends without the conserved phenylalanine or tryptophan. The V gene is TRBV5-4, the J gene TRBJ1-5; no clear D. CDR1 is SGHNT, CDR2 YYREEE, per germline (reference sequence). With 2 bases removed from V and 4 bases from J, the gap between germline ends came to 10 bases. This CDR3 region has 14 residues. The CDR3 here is CASSFVGRNQPQHL. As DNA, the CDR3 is TGTGCCAGCAGCTTTGTTGGTAGAAATCAGCCCCAGCATCTT.

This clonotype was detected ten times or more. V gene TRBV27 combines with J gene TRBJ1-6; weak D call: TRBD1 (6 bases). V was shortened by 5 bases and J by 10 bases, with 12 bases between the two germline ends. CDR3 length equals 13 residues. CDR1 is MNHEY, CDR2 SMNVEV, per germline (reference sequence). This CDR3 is CASSITGRSPLHF. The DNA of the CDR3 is TGTGCCAGCAGTATAACAGGGAGATCACCCCTCCACTTT.

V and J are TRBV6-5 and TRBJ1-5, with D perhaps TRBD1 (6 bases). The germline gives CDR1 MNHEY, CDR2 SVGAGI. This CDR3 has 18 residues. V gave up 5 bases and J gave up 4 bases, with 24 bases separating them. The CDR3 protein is CASSLRPNPGGQNQPQHF. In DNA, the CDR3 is TGTGCCAGCAGTCTTAGGCCAAACCCGGGGGGCCAAAATCAGCCCCAGCATTTT.

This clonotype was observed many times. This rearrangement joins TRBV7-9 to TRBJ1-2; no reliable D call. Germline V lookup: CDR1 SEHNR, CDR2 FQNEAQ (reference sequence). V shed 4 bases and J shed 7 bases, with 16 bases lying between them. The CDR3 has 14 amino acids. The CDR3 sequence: CASSSGPLRSGYTF. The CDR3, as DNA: TGTGCCAGCAGCTCAGGTCCCCTCCGTTCTGGCTACACCTTC.

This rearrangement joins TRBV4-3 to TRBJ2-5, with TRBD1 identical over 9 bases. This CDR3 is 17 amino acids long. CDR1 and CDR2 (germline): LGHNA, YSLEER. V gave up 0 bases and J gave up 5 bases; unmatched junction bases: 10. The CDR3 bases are TGCGCCAGCAGCCAAGATGTAGCGGACAGGGGTTCGGAGACCCAGTACTTC. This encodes CASSQDVADRGSETQYF.

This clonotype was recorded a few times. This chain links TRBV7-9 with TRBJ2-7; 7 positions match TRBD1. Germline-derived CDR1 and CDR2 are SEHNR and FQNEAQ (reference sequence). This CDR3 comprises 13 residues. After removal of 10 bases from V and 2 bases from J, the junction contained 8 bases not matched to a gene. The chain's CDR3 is CAIMTGPTYEQYF. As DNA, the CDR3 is TGTGCCATTATGACAGGGCCAACCTACGAGCAGTACTTC.

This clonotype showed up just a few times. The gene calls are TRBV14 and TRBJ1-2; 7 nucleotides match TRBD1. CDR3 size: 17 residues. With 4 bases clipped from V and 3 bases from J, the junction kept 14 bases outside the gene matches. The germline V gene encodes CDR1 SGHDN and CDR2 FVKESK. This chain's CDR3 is CASSRGNRGLLYYGYTF. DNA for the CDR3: TGTGCCAGCAGCCGCGGGAACAGGGGTCTCCTCTACTATGGCTACACCTTC.